Each of the 28 T cell receptor beta chains below was sequenced from the same sample in a study of cytomegalovirus exposure and HLA in healthy donors. PCR used 60 Vbeta primers and 13 Jbeta primers. Clones were sequenced by immunoSEQ multiplex PCR, and TCRdb holds only the in-frame ones, with some missing. The sample has 150,000 to 250,000 clones, less than 85% seen once. Sample: PBMCs. The receptor source for this set is a girl aged 5-17 years in good health and CMV-seropositive.

This chain joins TRBV11-2 and TRBJ2-3; D ambiguous. The CDR3 contains 13 residues. CDR1 is SGHAT, CDR2 FQNNGV, per germline. The V and J ends lost 3 bases and 4 bases respectively, with 8 bases between them. The chain's CDR3 is CASSFGPPDTQYF. The CDR3, as DNA: TGTGCCAGCAGCTTTGGGCCCCCAGATACGCAGTATTTT.

This clone was found a few times. V and J are TRBV10-3 and TRBJ2-7, with D perhaps TRBD1 (6 bases). Per the germline V gene, CDR1 is ENHRY and CDR2 is SYGVKD. This CDR3 is built from 14 residues. V gave up 0 bases and J gave up 5 bases, with 11 bases separating them. The CDR3 is CAISESSGHDEQYF. The CDR3 coding sequence is TGTGCCATCAGTGAGTCGTCGGGACACGACGAGCAGTACTTC.

The CDR3 is CASSIEYPSTEAFF. DNA for the CDR3: TGTGCCAGTAGTATAGAGTACCCGAGCACTGAAGCTTTCTTT. This rearrangement joins TRBV19 to TRBJ1-1; no clear D gene. CDR1 is LNHDA and CDR2 is SQIVND in the germline V gene (reference sequence). The CDR3 runs 14 residues. V shed 0 bases and J shed 4 bases, with 9 bases lying between them.

This chain uses TRBV2 with TRBJ2-3; maybe TRBD1 (6 bases). The V end lost 8 bases, the J end lost 4 bases, and 13 bases lay between the germline ends. This CDR3 is built from 13 residues. Germline V lookup: CDR1 SNHLY, CDR2 FYNNEI. This chain's CDR3 is CASGGQSPDTQYF. The CDR3 bases are TGTGCCAGCGGGGGCCAGTCGCCAGATACGCAGTATTTT.

This chain uses TRBV6-6 with TRBJ2-5; TRBD2 might be the D (6 bases). The J call is uncertain, as TRBJ2-7 better fits the DNA end. The CDR3 covers 11 residues. Germline V gene lookup returns CDR1 MNHNY and CDR2 SVGAGI (reference sequence). CDR3 sequence (DNA): TGTGCCAGCAGCCCCGGGAGCGAGCAGTACTTC. Translation: CASSPGSEQYF.

Only a few counts were recorded for this clone. This chain links TRBV7-2 with TRBJ2-1, with D tentatively TRBD2 (7 bases). The CDR3 sequence is 15 residues long. Trimming left V 7 bases short and J 2 bases short, with 15 bases between. Germline-derived CDR1 and CDR2 are SGHTA and FQGNSA. CDR3 sequence reads: CASNIRGGAYNEQFF. The CDR3 nucleotides are TGTGCCAGCAACATCAGAGGGGGGGCCTACAATGAGCAGTTCTTC.

The chain combines TRBV15 with TRBJ1-3; 7 bases align to TRBD1. Germline values: CDR1 LNHNV, CDR2 YYDKDF (reference sequence). The CDR3 extends over 17 amino acids. Losses at the gene ends were 5 bases for V and 4 bases for J; bases not matched to a gene: 14. The CDR3: CATSSGPRGGSGNTIYF. The DNA of the CDR3 is TGTGCCACCAGCTCAGGACCTCGAGGGGGCAGCGGAAACACCATATATTTT.

This sequence joins TRBV4-3 and TRBJ1-6; D not certain. The V gene's germline CDR1 is LGHNA and CDR2 YSLEER. The ends were cut back, 4 bases at V and 3 bases at J, with 16 bases in the middle. The CDR3 covers 17 residues. CDR3 in DNA: TGCGCCAGCAGCCCTAAGTCGGTGGGAGACTATAATTCACCCCTCCACTTT. Its protein product is CASSPKSVGDYNSPLHF.

The chain links TRBV10-3 to TRBJ2-7; the D gene is possibly TRBD2 (5 bases). The CDR3 is made up of 12 amino acids. V was trimmed by 0 bases and J by 7 bases, leaving 7 bases between them. Germline CDR1 reads ENHRY; CDR2 reads SYGVKD. Here the CDR3 DNA reads TGTGCCATCAGTGAGTCTGCGGGTGAGCAGTACTTC. As protein: CAISESAGEQYF.

The chain links TRBV7-2 to TRBJ2-1, with 10 bases aligning to TRBD2. There are 16 residues in the CDR3. CDR1 and CDR2 from the germline V gene are SGHTA and FQGNSA. V gave up 1 base and J gave up 3 bases; unmatched junction bases: 3. The CDR3 sequence: CASSLVGTSDYNEQFF. Written as DNA, the CDR3 is TGTGCCAGCAGCTTAGTTGGGACTAGCGACTACAATGAGCAGTTCTTC.

The chain is built from TRBV29-1 and TRBJ2-3; TRBD2 matches at 10 bases. The germline V gene has CDR1 SQVTM and CDR2 ANQGSEA. This CDR3 is 13 amino acids long. V dropped 5 bases and J dropped 4; count of bases not matched to a gene: 3. CDR3 residues: CSVSGLAADTQYF. The DNA of the CDR3 is TGCAGCGTTTCAGGACTAGCGGCAGATACGCAGTATTTT.

The gene calls are TRBV5-1 and TRBJ1-1; TRBD1 aligns across 7 bases. CDR3 length: 15 residues. Germline lookup yields CDR1 SGHRS and CDR2 YFSETQ. V shed 3 bases, J shed 5 bases, and the junction held 10 bases outside the gene matches. This chain's CDR3 is CASSSYPSGGTEAFF. The CDR3 DNA follows: TGCGCCAGCAGCTCCTACCCCTCAGGGGGGACTGAAGCTTTCTTT.

A note on this clone: A junction boundary mismatches the germline segment, possibly from a read error. The genes are TRBV18 and TRBJ2-7; maybe TRBD2 (5 bases). Germline CDR1 reads KGHSH; CDR2 reads LQKENI. The CDR3 length is 13 residues. The CDR3 reads CASSPSLTGERYF. The CDR3 DNA follows: TGTGCCAGCTCACCCAGCCTCACTGGGGAGCGGTACTTC.

This clone was counted once. This chain connects TRBV30 to TRBJ1-2, with a weak D call TRBD1 (5 bases). Trimming took off 5 bases at V and 1 base at J, with 14 bases between the two ends. Looked up from germline, CDR1 is GTSNPN and CDR2 is SVGIG (reference sequence). This CDR3 region has 14 residues. The CDR3 region has the DNA TGTGCCTGGCGAGGTTGGGGACTTAACTATGGCTACACCTTC. This codes for CAWRGWGLNYGYTF.

The chain combines TRBV4-1 with TRBJ2-3; TRBD1 is a possible D gene (6 bases). There are 15 residues in the CDR3. Germline lookup yields CDR1 MGHRA and CDR2 YSYEKL. The V gene lost 5 bases and the J gene lost 2 bases, with 14 bases spanning the gap. The CDR3 nucleotides are TGCGCCAGCAGCTTAGTAGGGGGAGCCACAGATACGCAGTATTTT. It codes for CASSLVGGATDTQYF.

This chain links TRBV4-3 with TRBJ2-3; 9 nucleotides agree with TRBD2. Germline V gives CDR1 LGHNA, CDR2 YSLEER. CDR3 length: 16 amino acids. The trim removed 3 bases at V and 1 base at J, leaving 5 bases unmatched. In DNA, the CDR3 is TGCGCCAGCAGCCAGGAATGGACTAGCGGCACAGATACGCAGTATTTT. Its translation is CASSQEWTSGTDTQYF.

This chain connects TRBV14 to TRBJ2-5; TRBD2 aligns across 10 bases. Germline loops: CDR1 SGHDN, CDR2 FVKESK. The CDR3 is made up of 16 amino acids. Trimming at V came to 4 bases and at J to 5 bases, leaving 10 bases not matched to a gene. CDR3 amino acids: CASSRAVLAGLETQYF. CDR3 coding DNA: TGTGCCAGCAGCCGCGCCGTACTAGCGGGGCTGGAGACCCAGTACTTC.

The chain links TRBV5-1 to TRBJ2-3; the D call may be TRBD1 or TRBD2 (6 bases each). The CDR3 extends over 16 amino acids. V was shortened by 4 bases and J by 4 bases, with 19 bases between the two germline ends. The germline V gene encodes CDR1 SGHRS and CDR2 YFSETQ. CDR3 residues: CASSMAGHSIPDTQYF. The CDR3 bases are TGCGCCAGCAGCATGGCGGGACATAGCATTCCAGATACGCAGTATTTT.

The CDR3 spells CASSEETGGYEQYF. The CDR3 DNA follows: TGTGCCAGCAGTGAGGAGACAGGGGGCTACGAGCAGTACTTC. This sequence joins TRBV2 and TRBJ2-7; 9 positions match TRBD1. J was trimmed by 3 bases and V by 3 bases; bases with no gene match: 3. Germline V gene data show CDR1 as SNHLY and CDR2 as FYNNEI. The CDR3 loop spans 14 amino acids. The full variable domain, with the rest looked up from reference TRBV2 and TRBJ2-7, is EPEVTQTPSHQVTQMGQEVILRCVPISNHLYFYWYRQILGQKVEFLVSFYNNEISEKSEIFDDQFSVERPDGSNFTLKIRSTKLEDSAMYFCASSEETGGYEQYFGPGTRLTVT.

The gene calls are TRBV21-1 and TRBJ1-1; the D call in the table, TRBD1, was not verified against the DNA. TRBV21-1 is described as a pseudogene. This CDR3 spans 20 amino acids. This CDR3 reads CASSTRSRDRGRVVNTEAFF. The DNA for the CDR3 is TGTGCCAGCAGCACCCGGAGCCGGGACAGGGGGCGTGTTGTGAACACTGAAGCTTTCTTT.

The gene calls are TRBV5-1 and TRBJ2-3; possibly TRBD2 for D (5 bases). Trimming removed 7 bases at V and 0 bases at J, with 12 bases between. Germline assignment: CDR1 SGHRS and CDR2 YFSETQ. The CDR3 contains 14 residues. The CDR3: CASSRRGSTDTQYF. The DNA of the CDR3 is TGCGCCAGCTCTCGCCGGGGTAGCACAGATACGCAGTATTTT.

This clone was observed a single time. The chain employs TRBV28 and TRBJ1-2; TRBD1 agrees at 7 bases. J was trimmed by 3 bases and V by 6 bases; bases with no gene match: 7. The CDR3 extends over 14 amino acids. The germline gives CDR1 MDHEN, CDR2 SYDVKM. CDR3: CASRPGTVYYGYTF. The CDR3 coding sequence is TGTGCCAGCAGGCCCGGGACAGTTTACTATGGCTACACCTTC.

The chain is built from TRBV5-1 and TRBJ2-2; 8 bases align to TRBD1. Losses at the gene ends were 4 bases for V and 1 base for J; bases not matched to a gene: 6. Germline loops: CDR1 SGHRS, CDR2 YFSETQ. The CDR3 contains 16 residues. This chain's CDR3 is CASSITGTGNTGELFF. CDR3 DNA: TGCGCCAGCAGCATTACCGGGACAGGGAACACCGGGGAGCTGTTTTTT.

The rearrangement links TRBV11-2 to TRBJ1-1; tentative D call: TRBD1 (6 bases). CDR3 length: 15 residues. Germline CDR1 reads SGHAT; CDR2 reads FQNNGV. Between the trimmed V and J ends, which lost 1 base and 4 bases, there was a span of 13 bases. The CDR3 spells CASSLAQGEGTEAFF. In DNA, the CDR3 is TGTGCCAGCAGCTTAGCACAGGGTGAAGGCACTGAAGCTTTCTTT.

The chain carries TRBV6-1 and TRBJ2-7; D remains ambiguous. Looked up from germline, CDR1 is MNHNS and CDR2 is SASEGT. V lost 2 bases, J lost 2 bases, and 13 bases lay in between. The CDR3 spans 15 residues. The CDR3 DNA follows: TGTGCCAGCAGTGAACCGAATGCTGGCCCCTACGAGCAGTACTTC. The encoded protein is CASSEPNAGPYEQYF.

The rearrangement joins TRBV28 to TRBJ1-1; TRBD1 matches at 7 bases. Germline lookup yields CDR1 MDHEN and CDR2 SYDVKM. The CDR3 extends over 15 amino acids. V shed 5 bases and J 2 bases; nucleotides not matched to a gene: 8. CDR3 nucleotide sequence: TGTGCCAGCAGTCCCGGGACAGCACCAAACACTGAAGCTTTCTTT. Its translation: CASSPGTAPNTEAFF.

The V call is TRBV20-1, the J call TRBJ2-7, with D unclear. The CDR3 runs 10 residues. V was shortened by 6 bases and J by 0 bases, with 3 bases between the two germline ends. From germline, CDR1 is DFQATT and CDR2 SNEGSKA (reference sequence). The CDR3 loop reads CSAGSYEQYF. The DNA for the CDR3 is TGCAGTGCCGGCTCCTACGAGCAGTACTTC.

This rearrangement joins TRBV29-1 to TRBJ2-3; D uncertain. Germline CDR1 and CDR2: SQVTM and ANQGSEA. V was clipped by 2 bases and J by 1 base, with 7 bases between them. The CDR3 consists of 13 residues. The CDR3 nucleotides read TGCAGCGTTGAATGGCAAGGCACAGATACGCAGTATTTT. Its translation: CSVEWQGTDTQYF.